A few counts support the clone carrying this T cell receptor (beta chain). TCRdb itself ran the reads through MiXCR, one entry per CDR3 protein. This table holds around 300,000 distinct CDR3 sequences, roughly a quarter found once. The data are from a study of T cell repertoires in cytomegalovirus infection. The CDR3 covers 13 residues. Germline CDR1 reads MDHEN; CDR2 reads SYDVKM. Trimming left V 10 bases short and J 2 bases short, with 11 bases between. V gene TRBV28 combines with J gene TRBJ2-2; D perhaps matches TRBD2 (6 bases). Sequences were obtained from PBMCs. The clonotype originates from a human donor in good health (CMV status not recorded). Some clones in this sample may be carry-over from other donors' samples. The CDR3 bases are TGTGCCACCCCGGGGGTCAACACCGGGGAGCTGTTTTTT. It yields the protein CATPGVNTGELFF. Full variable domain (rest looked up from reference TRBV28 and TRBJ2-2): DVKVTQSSRYLVKRTGEKVFLECVQDMDHENMFWYRQDPGLGLRLIYFSYDVKMKEKGDIPEGYSVSREKKERFSLILESASTNQTSMYLCATPGVNTGELFFGEGSRLTVL.